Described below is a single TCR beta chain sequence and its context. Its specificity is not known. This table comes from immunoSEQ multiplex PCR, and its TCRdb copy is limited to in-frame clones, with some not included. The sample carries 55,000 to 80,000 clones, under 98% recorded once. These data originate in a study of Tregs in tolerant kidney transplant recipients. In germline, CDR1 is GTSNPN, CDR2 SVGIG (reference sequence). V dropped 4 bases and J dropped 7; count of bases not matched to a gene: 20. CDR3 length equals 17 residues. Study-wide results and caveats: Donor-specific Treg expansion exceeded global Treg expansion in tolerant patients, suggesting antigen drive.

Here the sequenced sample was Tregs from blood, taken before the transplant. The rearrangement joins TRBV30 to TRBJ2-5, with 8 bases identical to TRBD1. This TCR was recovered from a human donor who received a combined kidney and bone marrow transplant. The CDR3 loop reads CAWTPYQGASSEGTQYF. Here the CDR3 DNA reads TGTGCCTGGACCCCCTACCAGGGGGCGTCCTCGGAAGGGACCCAGTACTTC. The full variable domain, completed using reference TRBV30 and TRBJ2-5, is SQTIHQWPATLVQPVGSPLSLECTVEGTSNPNLYWYRQAAGRGLQLLFYSVGIGQISSEVPQNLSASRPQDRQFILSSKKLLLSDSGFYLCAWTPYQGASSEGTQYFGPGTRLLVL.